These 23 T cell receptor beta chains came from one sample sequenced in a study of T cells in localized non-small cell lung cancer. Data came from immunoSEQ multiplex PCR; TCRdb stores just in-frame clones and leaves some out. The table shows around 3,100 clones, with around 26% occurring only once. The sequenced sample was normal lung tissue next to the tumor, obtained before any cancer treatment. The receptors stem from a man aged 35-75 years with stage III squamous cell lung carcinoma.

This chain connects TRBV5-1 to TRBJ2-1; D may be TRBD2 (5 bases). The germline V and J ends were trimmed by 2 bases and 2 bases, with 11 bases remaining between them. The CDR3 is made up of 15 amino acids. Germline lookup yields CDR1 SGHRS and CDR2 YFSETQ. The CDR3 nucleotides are TGCGCCAGCAGCTTCACCGGGGAGCCCTACAATGAGCAGTTCTTC. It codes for CASSFTGEPYNEQFF.

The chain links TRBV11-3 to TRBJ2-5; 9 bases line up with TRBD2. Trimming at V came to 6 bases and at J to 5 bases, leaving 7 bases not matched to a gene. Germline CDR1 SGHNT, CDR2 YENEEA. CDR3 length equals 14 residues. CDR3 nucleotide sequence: TGTGCCAGCAGGCGGCGGGGGGGTTGGGAGACCCAGTACTTC. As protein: CASRRRGGWETQYF. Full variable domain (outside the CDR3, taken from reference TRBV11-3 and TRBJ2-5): EAGVVQSPRYKIIEKKQPVAFWCNPISGHNTLYWYLQNLGQGPELLIRYENEEAVDDSQLPKDRFSAERLKGVDSTLKIQPAELGDSAVYLCASRRRGGWETQYFGPGTRLLVL.

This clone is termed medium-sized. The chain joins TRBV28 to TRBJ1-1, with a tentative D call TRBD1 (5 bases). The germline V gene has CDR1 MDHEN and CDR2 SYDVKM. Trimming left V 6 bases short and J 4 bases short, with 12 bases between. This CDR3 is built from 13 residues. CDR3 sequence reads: CASRVGGSTEAFF. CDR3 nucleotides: TGTGCCAGCAGAGTGGGGGGGAGCACTGAAGCTTTCTTT.

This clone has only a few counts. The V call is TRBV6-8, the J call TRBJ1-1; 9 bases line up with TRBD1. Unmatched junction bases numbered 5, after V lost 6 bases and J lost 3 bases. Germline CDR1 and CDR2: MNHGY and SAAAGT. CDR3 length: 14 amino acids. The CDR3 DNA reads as TGTGCCAGCAGACGAACAGGGGGCGACACTGAAGCTTTCTTT. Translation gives CASRRTGGDTEAFF.

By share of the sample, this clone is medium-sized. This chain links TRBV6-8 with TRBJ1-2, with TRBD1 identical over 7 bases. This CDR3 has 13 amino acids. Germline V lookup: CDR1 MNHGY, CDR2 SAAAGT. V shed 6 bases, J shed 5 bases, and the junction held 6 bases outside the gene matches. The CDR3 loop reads CASRQGSYYGYTF. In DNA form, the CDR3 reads TGTGCCAGCAGACAGGGGTCTTATTATGGCTACACCTTC.

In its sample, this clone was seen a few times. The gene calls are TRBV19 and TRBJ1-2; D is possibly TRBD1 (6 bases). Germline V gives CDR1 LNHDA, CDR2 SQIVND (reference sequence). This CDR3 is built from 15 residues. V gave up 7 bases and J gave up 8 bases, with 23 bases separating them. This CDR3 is CASNELDSRRFGYTF. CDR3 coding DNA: TGTGCCAGTAACGAACTGGACAGCCGCCGATTCGGCTACACCTTC.

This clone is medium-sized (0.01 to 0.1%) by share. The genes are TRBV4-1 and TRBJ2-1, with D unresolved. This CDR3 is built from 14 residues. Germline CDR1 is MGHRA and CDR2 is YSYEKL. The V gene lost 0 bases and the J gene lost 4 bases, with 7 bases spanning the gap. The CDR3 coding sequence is TGCGCCAGCAGCCAAGATCAGGTATACAATGAGCAGTTCTTC. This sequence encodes CASSQDQVYNEQFF.

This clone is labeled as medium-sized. In DNA form, the CDR3 reads TGTGCCAGCAGTGATAGCAATCAGCCCCAGCATTTT. Protein: CASSDSNQPQHF. The chain carries TRBV6-8 and TRBJ1-5; D uncertain. Germline V gene data show CDR1 as MNHGY and CDR2 as SAAAGT. The CDR3 contains 12 residues. V dropped 5 bases and J dropped 0 bases, with 2 bases sitting between them.

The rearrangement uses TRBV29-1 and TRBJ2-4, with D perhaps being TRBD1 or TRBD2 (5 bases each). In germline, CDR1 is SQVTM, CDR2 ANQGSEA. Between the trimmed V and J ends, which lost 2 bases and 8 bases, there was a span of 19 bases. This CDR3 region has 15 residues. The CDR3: CSVESRTQGADIQYF. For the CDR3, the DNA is TGCAGCGTTGAATCCAGGACCCAGGGAGCAGACATTCAGTACTTC.

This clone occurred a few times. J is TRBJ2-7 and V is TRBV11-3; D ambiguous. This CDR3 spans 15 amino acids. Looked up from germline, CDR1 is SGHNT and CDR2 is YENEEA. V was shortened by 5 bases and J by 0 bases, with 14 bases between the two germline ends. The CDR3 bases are TGTGCCAGCAGCCCCGGTTGGGCCAGCTCCTACGAGCAGTACGTC. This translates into CASSPGWASSYEQYV.

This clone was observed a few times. DNA for the CDR3: TGTGCCAGCAGTGAAGCAGAGGTACAGGAAAAACTGTTTTTT. This translates into CASSEAEVQEKLFF. The chain recombines TRBV9 with TRBJ1-4; D remains unclear. CDR1 and CDR2 from the germline V gene are SGDLS and YYNGEE. This CDR3 contains 14 residues. V was cut by 5 bases and J by 8 bases, with 16 bases left in between.

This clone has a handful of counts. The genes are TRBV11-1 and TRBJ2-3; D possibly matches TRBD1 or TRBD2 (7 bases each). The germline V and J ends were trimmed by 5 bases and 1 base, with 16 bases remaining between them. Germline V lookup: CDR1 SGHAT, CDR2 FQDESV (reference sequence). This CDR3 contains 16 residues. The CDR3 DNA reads TGTGCCAGCAGCCCAGGGGGGGTTGTGGGCACAGATACGCAGTATTTT. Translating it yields CASSPGGVVGTDTQYF.

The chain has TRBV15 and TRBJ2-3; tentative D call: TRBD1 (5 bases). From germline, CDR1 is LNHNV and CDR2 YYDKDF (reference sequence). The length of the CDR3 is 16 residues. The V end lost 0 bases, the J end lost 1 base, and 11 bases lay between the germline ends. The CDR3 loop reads CATSRDGAPGTDTQYF. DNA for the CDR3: TGTGCCACCAGCAGAGATGGGGCCCCTGGCACAGATACGCAGTATTTT.

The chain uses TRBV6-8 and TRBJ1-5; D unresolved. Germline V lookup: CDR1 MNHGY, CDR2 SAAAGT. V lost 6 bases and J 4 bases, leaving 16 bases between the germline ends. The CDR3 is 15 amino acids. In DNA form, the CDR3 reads TGTGCCAGCAGCCCCCTGGGTTGGCGAAATCAGCCCCAGCATTTT. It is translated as CASSPLGWRNQPQHF.

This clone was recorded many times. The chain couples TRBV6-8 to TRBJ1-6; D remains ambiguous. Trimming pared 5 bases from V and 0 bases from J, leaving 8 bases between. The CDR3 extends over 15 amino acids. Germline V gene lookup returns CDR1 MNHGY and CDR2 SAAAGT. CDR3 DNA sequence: TGTGCCAGCAGTGAGAGGAGCTCCTATAATTCACCCCTCCACTTT. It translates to CASSERSSYNSPLHF.

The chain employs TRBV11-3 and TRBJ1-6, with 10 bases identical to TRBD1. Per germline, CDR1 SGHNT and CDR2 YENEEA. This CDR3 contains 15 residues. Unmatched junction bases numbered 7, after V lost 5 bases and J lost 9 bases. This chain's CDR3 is CASSSRDRGASPLHF. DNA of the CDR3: TGTGCCAGCAGCAGCCGGGACAGGGGAGCTTCACCCCTCCACTTT.

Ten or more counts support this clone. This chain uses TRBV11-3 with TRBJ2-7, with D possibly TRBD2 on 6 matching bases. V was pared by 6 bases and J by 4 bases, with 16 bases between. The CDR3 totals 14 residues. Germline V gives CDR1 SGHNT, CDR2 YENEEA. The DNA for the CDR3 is TGTGCCAGCAGTTCCGCGCCCGGGGGTTACGAGCAGTACTTC. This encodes CASSSAPGGYEQYF. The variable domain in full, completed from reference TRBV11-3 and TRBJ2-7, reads EAGVVQSPRYKIIEKKQPVAFWCNPISGHNTLYWYLQNLGQGPELLIRYENEEAVDDSQLPKDRFSAERLKGVDSTLKIQPAELGDSAVYLCASSSAPGGYEQYFGPGTRLTVT.

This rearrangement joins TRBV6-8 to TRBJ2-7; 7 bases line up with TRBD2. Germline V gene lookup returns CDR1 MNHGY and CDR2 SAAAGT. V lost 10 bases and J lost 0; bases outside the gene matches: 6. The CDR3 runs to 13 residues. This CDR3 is CATQAGVSYEQYF. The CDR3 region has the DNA TGTGCCACACAGGCGGGAGTCTCCTACGAGCAGTACTTC.

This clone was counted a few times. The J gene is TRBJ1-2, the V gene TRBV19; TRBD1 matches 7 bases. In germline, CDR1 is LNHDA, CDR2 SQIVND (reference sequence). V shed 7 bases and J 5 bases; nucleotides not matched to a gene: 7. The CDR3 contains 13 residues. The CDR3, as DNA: TGTGCCAGTACCCTAGCGGGACAGTATGGCTACACCTTC. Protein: CASTLAGQYGYTF.

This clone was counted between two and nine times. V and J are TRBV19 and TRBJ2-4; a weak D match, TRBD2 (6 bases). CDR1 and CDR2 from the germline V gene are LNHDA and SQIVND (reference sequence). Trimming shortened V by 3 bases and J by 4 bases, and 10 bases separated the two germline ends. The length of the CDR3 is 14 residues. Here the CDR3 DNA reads TGTGCCAGTAGTATGCCGGGGGAGAAAAACATTCAGTACTTC. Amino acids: CASSMPGEKNIQYF.

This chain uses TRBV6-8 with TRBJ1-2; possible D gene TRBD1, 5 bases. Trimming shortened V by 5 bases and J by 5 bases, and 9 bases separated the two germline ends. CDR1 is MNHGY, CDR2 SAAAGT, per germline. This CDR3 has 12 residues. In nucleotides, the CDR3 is TGTGCCAGCAGTCCGCGACAGTATGGCTACACCTTC. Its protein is CASSPRQYGYTF.

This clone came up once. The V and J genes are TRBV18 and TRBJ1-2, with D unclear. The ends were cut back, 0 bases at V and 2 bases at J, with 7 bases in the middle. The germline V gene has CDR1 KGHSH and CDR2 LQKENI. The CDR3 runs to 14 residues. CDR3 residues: CASSPPNPNYGYTF. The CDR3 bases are TGTGCCAGCTCACCACCGAATCCAAACTATGGCTACACCTTC.

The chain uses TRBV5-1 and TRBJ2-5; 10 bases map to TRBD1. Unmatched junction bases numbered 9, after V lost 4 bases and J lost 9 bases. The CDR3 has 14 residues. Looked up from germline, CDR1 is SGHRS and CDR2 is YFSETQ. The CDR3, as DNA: TGCGCCAGCAGCGAAGAGGCCGGACAGGGGGCCCAGTACTTC. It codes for CASSEEAGQGAQYF. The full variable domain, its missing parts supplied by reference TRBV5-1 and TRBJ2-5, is KAGVTQTPRYLIKTRGQQVTLSCSPISGHRSVSWYQQTPGQGLQFLFEYFSETQRNKGNFPGRFSGRQFSNSRSEMNVSTLELGDSALYLCASSEEAGQGAQYFGPGTRLLVL.